This T cell receptor beta chain was found in a study of spatial heterogeneity in lung cancer. V shed 3 bases and J 9 bases; nucleotides not matched to a gene: 7. CDR3 length: 13 amino acids. CDR1 is DFQATT, CDR2 SNEGSKA, per germline (reference sequence). Time point reported: sample taken at primary tumor resection. Study-level results: Counts that tracked tumor mutation counts were those of expanded intratumoral alpha and beta TCRs. Counts of ubiquitous and regional expanded TCRs tracked ubiquitous and regional nonsynonymous mutations, respectively.

This clonotype has ten or more counts. Its antigen is undetermined. One entry per CDR3 protein, called by TCRdb with MiXCR from the 5' RACE reads. This sample yields around 5,400 distinct CDR3 sequences, of which 7% to 8% are seen a single time; approximately 15% belongs to the top ten. The sequencing used lung tumor tissue, collected at surgery. This receptor was identified in a female donor with early-stage non-small cell lung cancer. The rearrangement uses TRBV20-1 and TRBJ2-4; 8 bases are shared with TRBD2. DNA of the CDR3: TGCAGTGCTAGCGGGGGGGCCTCGAGCATTCAGTACTTC. Translated, it gives CSASGGASSIQYF.